The sequence of this TCR beta chain was determined in a study of blood T cell repertoires in COVID-19 (dated by TCRdb to the early 2020s). Background on the whole study: Samples covering the acute and convalescent phases of COVID-19 were provided by collaborators in the United States, Italy and Spain. The prospective study material was composed of cDNA or gDNA derived from T cells, B-cell-depleted T cells, or PBMCs. The dataset comprised deeply sampled blood TCRbeta repertoires from subjects exposed to, actively infected with, or recovered from COVID-19. The repertoires were released in a freely available public database intended as a resource for research on the immune response to SARS-CoV-2. The samples were drawn from the first 160 participants of the ongoing ImmuneRACE study and from 1,254 subjects provided by 6 global collaborators. Sample metadata almost always included a de-identified subject ID, COVID-19 status, age in years and sex. Where available, HLA class I and class II types were obtained from metadata supplied by the sample provider rather than from assay-based typing.

Study-wide findings and limitations: The quantity of clinical and demographic metadata differed by source and by participant and was supplied without curation.

At one collaborating source in Seattle, patients were enrolled during active infection and were followed longitudinally through the course of disease. The collaborating institutions used their own protocols to collect whole blood in K2EDTA tubes. Collaborator samples were shipped for TCRbeta analysis as frozen whole blood, isolated PBMCs, or DNA extracted from either sample type. V trim: 5 bases; J trim: 5 bases; unmatched bases: 7. The germline V gene (reference sequence) supplies CDR1 MNHNY and CDR2 SVGAGI. The CDR3 holds 14 amino acids from the cysteine to the phenylalanine. Only CDR3 DNA is held: 42 bases, read in frame from base 1. The immunoSEQ Assay, a bias-controlled multiplex PCR, was used to amplify TCRbeta CDR3 regions from genomic DNA. In the original analysis: The number of nucleated cells in each sample was estimated from the amplification of reference gene primers within the assay. Sequence reads were collapsed and filtered to measure the absolute abundance of every unique TCRbeta CDR3 rearrangement. Productive Simpson clonality was computed per sample as the square root of Simpson's diversity index over productive rearrangements. TCRdb took over this immuneACCESS table, retaining in-frame rearrangements with V and J assigned. Such tables are incomplete; in checked studies, under half of the missing clones stem from an unresolved V gene, and the remainder is unexplained. Clone size and the V and J calls come from that table; the DNA yielded D and trimming. Within this sample are some 140,000 clones, with about 85% of them counted one time only. The leading ten clones occupy approximately 0.6% of the sample.

On this clone itself: The antigen it binds to is not known. Base qualities are not at hand, and no much larger clone is one base apart.

The material sequenced was peripheral blood. The origin of this receptor is a man in his 60s with COVID-19, enrolled during active disease. The chain uses TRBV6-6 and TRBJ1-1, with TRBD1 identical over 8 junction bases. The CDR3 is CASSQGAGRTEAFF. The DNA sequence follows: TGTGCCAGCAGTCAGGGGGCTGGGCGGACTGAAGCTTTCTTT.